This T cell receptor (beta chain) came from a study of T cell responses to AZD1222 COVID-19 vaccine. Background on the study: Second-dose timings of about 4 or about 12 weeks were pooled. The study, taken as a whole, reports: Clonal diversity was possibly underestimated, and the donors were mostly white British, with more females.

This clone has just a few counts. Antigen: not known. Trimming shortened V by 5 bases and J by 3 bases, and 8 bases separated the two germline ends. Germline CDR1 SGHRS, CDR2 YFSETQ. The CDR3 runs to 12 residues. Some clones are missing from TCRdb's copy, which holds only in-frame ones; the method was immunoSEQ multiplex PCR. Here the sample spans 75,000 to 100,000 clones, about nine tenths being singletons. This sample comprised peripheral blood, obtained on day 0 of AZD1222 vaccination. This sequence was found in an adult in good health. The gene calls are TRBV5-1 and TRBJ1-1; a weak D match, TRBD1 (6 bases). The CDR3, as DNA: TGCGCCAGCAGGGCAGGGGACACTGAAGCTTTCTTT. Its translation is CASRAGDTEAFF.